The next 27 T cell receptor beta chains were all read from a single sample in a study of blood T cells in healthy people across ages. Together with a sample-barcoded 5' primer, a J-beta primer mix was included in a second PCR lasting roughly 6 to 12 cycles. TCRdb itself ran the 5' RACE reads through MiXCR, one entry per CDR3 protein. The table records more than 1.4 million distinct CDR3 sequences, around 39% of them present only once. Sequences were obtained from blood. The receptors stem from a woman under 30 in good health.

The chain links TRBV20-1 to TRBJ1-2; D is uncertain. The CDR3 extends over 11 amino acids. Germline V gives CDR1 DFQATT, CDR2 SNEGSKA (reference sequence). Trimming removed 7 bases at V and 2 bases at J, with 8 bases between. Written as DNA, the CDR3 is TGCAGTGGGAACAGAAACTATGGCTACACCTTC. It translates to CSGNRNYGYTF.

The chain carries TRBV13 and TRBJ2-4; 11 nucleotides line up with TRBD2. TRBJ2-7 explains the end of the DNA better; the J call may be wrong. The CDR3 covers 14 residues. CDR1 PRHDT and CDR2 FYEKMQ come from the germline V gene (reference sequence). CDR3 loop: CASSISGRASEQYF. As DNA, the CDR3 is TGTGCCAGCAGCATTAGCGGGAGGGCCAGCGAGCAGTACTTC.

This clonotype was counted at least ten times. The rearrangement joins TRBV18 to TRBJ2-1; no clear D. Germline V gene sequence: CDR1 KGHSH, CDR2 LQKENI. The CDR3 contains 15 residues. Between the trimmed V and J ends, which lost 2 bases and 0 bases, there was a span of 8 bases. The CDR3 nucleotides are TGTGCCAGCTCACCAATGGCCAGCTCCTACAATGAGCAGTTCTTC. It encodes CASSPMASSYNEQFF.

The chain employs TRBV6-5 and TRBJ2-5, with 9 nucleotides matching TRBD1. The end of the DNA aligns better with TRBJ2-7, so the J call may be wrong. This CDR3 has 15 residues. CDR1 MNHEY and CDR2 SVGAGI come from the germline V gene. The CDR3 loop reads CASSYSTGGEYEQYF. The CDR3 bases are TGTGCCAGCAGTTACTCGACAGGGGGGGAATACGAGCAGTACTTC.

The gene calls are TRBV7-9 and TRBJ1-6; D not certain. The length of the CDR3 is 14 residues. Germline lookup yields CDR1 SEHNR and CDR2 FQNEAQ (reference sequence). Deletions cut 5 bases from V and 7 bases from J, with 12 bases between. CDR3 region: CASSLQTGNSPLHF. CDR3 DNA sequence: TGTGCCAGCAGCCTCCAGACGGGGAATTCACCCCTCCACTTT.

This clonotype turned up a few times. V and J are TRBV5-1 and TRBJ2-1, with TRBD2 identical over 7 bases. Germline values: CDR1 SGHRS, CDR2 YFSETQ. V dropped 0 bases and J dropped 5; count of bases not matched to a gene: 5. This CDR3 has 15 amino acids. The CDR3, as DNA: TGCGCCAGCAGCTTGGGGGAGGGCCCCCACAATGAGCAGTTCTTC. Encoded protein: CASSLGEGPHNEQFF.

This chain uses TRBV20-1 with TRBJ2-7; D may be TRBD2 (5 bases). The end of the DNA fits TRBJ2-5 better, so the J call may be wrong. Germline V gene data show CDR1 as DFQATT and CDR2 as SNEGSKA (reference sequence). The CDR3 length is 14 residues. CDR3 coding DNA: TGCAGTGCTTCAATTTCTCGGGGAAGTGAGACCCAGTACTTC. Translated, it gives CSASISRGSETQYF.

Concerning this clonotype itself: This may be a read error, as it is one base from a much larger clone. The rearrangement links TRBV4-2 to TRBJ2-1, with D perhaps TRBD2 (5 bases). Germline V lookup: CDR1 LGHNA, CDR2 YNFKEQ. CDR3 length equals 15 residues. The CDR3 DNA is TGTGCCGGCAGCCTTACTAGTGTGTCCTACAATGAGCAGTTCTTC. It yields the protein CAGSLTSVSYNEQFF.

The chain joins TRBV10-2 to TRBJ1-5; 7 bases map to TRBD1. The CDR3 consists of 16 residues. J was trimmed by 0 bases and V by 6 bases; bases with no gene match: 8. Germline V gene sequence: CDR1 WSHSY, CDR2 SAAADI. The CDR3 nucleotides read TGCGCCAGCAGAGGACAGGAAATCAGTAGCAATCAGCCCCAGCATTTT. Its protein product is CASRGQEISSNQPQHF.

V gene TRBV20-1 combines with J gene TRBJ2-1; TRBD2 agrees at 10 bases. TRBJ2-7 explains the end of the DNA better; the J call may be wrong. The length of the CDR3 is 15 residues. The germline V gene has CDR1 DFQATT and CDR2 SNEGSKA (reference sequence). This CDR3 is CSASTGTSVYNEQYF. The CDR3 DNA reads as TGCAGTGCTAGCACCGGGACTAGCGTCTACAATGAGCAGTACTTC.

This clonotype was counted only a few times. The rearrangement links TRBV6-5 to TRBJ1-2; 7 nucleotides agree with TRBD1. The CDR3 is made up of 13 amino acids. Germline CDR1 reads MNHEY; CDR2 reads SVGAGI. Germline trimming cut 11 bases from V and 4 bases from J; bases unmatched to any gene: 10. The CDR3 sequence is CASFQTGSYGYTF. The CDR3 DNA reads as TGTGCCTCCTTCCAGACAGGGTCCTATGGCTACACCTTC.

The table lists this clonotype with many counts. V is TRBV30 and J is TRBJ1-5; D gene ambiguous. V lost 0 bases and J lost 7, with 10 bases in between. Germline CDR1 and CDR2: GTSNPN and SVGIG (reference sequence). The CDR3 has 13 amino acids. Here the CDR3 reads CAWSVDARQPQHF. The CDR3 DNA reads as TGTGCCTGGAGTGTGGACGCTCGGCAGCCCCAGCATTTT.

The rearrangement links TRBV4-1 to TRBJ2-7; D gene uncertain. Germline V gene data show CDR1 as MGHRA and CDR2 as YSYEKL. V lost 1 base, J lost 5 bases, and 12 bases lay in between. The CDR3 is made up of 14 amino acids. The CDR3 sequence: CASSQGQVGDEQYF. The CDR3 DNA is TGCGCCAGCAGCCAAGGGCAGGTGGGCGACGAGCAGTACTTC.

This clonotype turned up a few times. The rearrangement uses TRBV21-1 and TRBJ1-1; the table names TRBD1, a call not compared with the DNA. TRBV21-1 is assigned pseudogene status. This CDR3 is 15 amino acids long. The CDR3 sequence: CASSRSRGRTTEAFF. In DNA form, the CDR3 reads TGTGCCAGCAGCAGGTCCAGGGGAAGAACTACTGAAGCTTTCTTT.

In its sample, this clonotype was seen a few times. V gene TRBV20-1 combines with J gene TRBJ2-3, with D hard to call. The germline V gene encodes CDR1 DFQATT and CDR2 SNEGSKA (reference sequence). Trimming removed 3 bases from V and 5 bases from J, with 6 bases in between. CDR3 length equals 11 residues. In DNA, the CDR3 is TGCAGTGCTAGGGCGAAAGATACGCAGTATTTT. Protein sequence: CSARAKDTQYF.

V is TRBV3-1 and J is TRBJ2-1, with a tentative D call TRBD1 (5 bases). The germline V gene encodes CDR1 LGHDT and CDR2 YNNKEL (reference sequence). The CDR3 sequence is 16 residues long. V gave up 1 base and J gave up 6 bases, with 16 bases separating them. CDR3 bases: TGTGCCAGCAGCCAAGGGCCTCCAGGGTCGGGCAATGAGCAGTTCTTC. Its protein product is CASSQGPPGSGNEQFF.

V and J are TRBV7-2 and TRBJ2-3, with 9 bases that match TRBD2. After removal of 8 bases from V and 1 base from J, the junction contained 16 bases not matched to a gene. Germline V gives CDR1 SGHTA, CDR2 FQGNSA. CDR3 size: 18 residues. The CDR3 sequence is CASLLSPGVAGGTDTQYF. CDR3 bases: TGTGCCAGCCTTTTATCCCCAGGGGTAGCGGGAGGCACAGATACGCAGTATTTT. Full variable domain (rest looked up from reference TRBV7-2 and TRBJ2-3): GAGVSQSPSNKVTEKGKDVELRCDPISGHTALYWYRQSLGQGLEFLIYFQGNSAPDKSGLPSDRFSAERTGGSVSTLTIQRTQQEDSAVYLCASLLSPGVAGGTDTQYFGPGTRLTVL.

As to this clonotype: An end of the junction differs from the germline gene, which may be a read error. This sequence joins TRBV4-1 and TRBJ2-3, with 10 bases that match TRBD2. The CDR3 sequence is 17 residues long. The germline CDR1 and CDR2 sequences are MGHRA and YSYEKL. CDR3 sequence: CTSSQGPSGGRTDTQYF. As DNA, the CDR3 is TGCACCAGCAGCCAAGGCCCTAGCGGGGGACGCACAGATACGCAGTATTTT.

The gene calls are TRBV20-1 and TRBJ2-1; D may match TRBD1 or TRBD2 (5 bases each). Trimming removed 7 bases at V and 0 bases at J, with 10 bases between. CDR1 is DFQATT and CDR2 is SNEGSKA in the germline V gene (reference sequence). The CDR3 loop spans 13 amino acids. This CDR3 is CSVWGSSYNEQFF. CDR3 bases: TGCAGTGTGTGGGGGAGCTCCTACAATGAGCAGTTCTTC.

In this sample, this clonotype turned up a few times. This sequence joins TRBV28 and TRBJ1-5; possible D gene TRBD1, 5 bases. V was shortened by 6 bases and J by 6 bases, with 15 bases between the two germline ends. The CDR3 sequence is 14 residues long. Germline V gene data show CDR1 as MDHEN and CDR2 as SYDVKM. CDR3 sequence: CASSGGGTSQPQHF. The CDR3 coding sequence is TGTGCCAGCAGCGGGGGGGGGACGAGTCAGCCCCAGCATTTT.

V usage is TRBV6-6 and J usage is TRBJ2-3; 9 bases agree with TRBD1. Per the germline V gene, CDR1 is MNHNY and CDR2 is SVGAGI (reference sequence). The ends lost 2 bases at V and 1 base at J; junction bases unmatched: 4. The CDR3 sequence is 16 residues long. CDR3 sequence: CASSYPRTGGTDTQYF. CDR3 DNA: TGTGCCAGCAGTTACCCCCGGACAGGGGGCACAGATACGCAGTATTTT.

The V call is TRBV12-3 or TRBV12-4, the J call TRBJ2-6, with TRBD2 identical over 11 bases. The CDR3 length is 18 residues. V lost 6 bases and J lost 0; bases outside the gene matches: 7. The CDR3 protein is CASSPGTSGFSGANVLTF. CDR3 nucleotide sequence: TGTGCCAGCAGCCCAGGGACTAGCGGATTCTCTGGGGCCAACGTCCTGACTTTC.

This clonotype was seen a handful of times. The CDR3 DNA reads as TGTGCCAGCAGTCCGCAGGATTTGGGGGAAGAGACCCAGTACTTC. This sequence encodes CASSPQDLGEETQYF. The gene calls are TRBV28 and TRBJ2-5, with D perhaps matching TRBD1 or TRBD2 (5 bases each). Germline V gene lookup returns CDR1 MDHEN and CDR2 SYDVKM. Trimming shortened V by 5 bases and J by 3 bases, and 16 bases separated the two germline ends. The CDR3 loop spans 15 amino acids.

This clonotype was found a few times. The genes are TRBV4-2 and TRBJ2-7; D unclear. V dropped 1 base and J dropped 1 base, with 5 bases sitting between them. Germline-derived CDR1 and CDR2 are LGHNA and YNFKEQ. The CDR3 contains 13 residues. The chain's CDR3 is CASSQAQSYEQYF. CDR3 coding DNA: TGTGCCAGCAGCCAAGCCCAGTCCTACGAGCAGTACTTC.

This chain joins TRBV27 and TRBJ1-1; no clear D. The CDR3 extends over 16 amino acids. V lost 1 base and J lost 0, with 12 bases in between. Germline-derived CDR1 and CDR2 are MNHEY and SMNVEV (reference sequence). The CDR3 DNA reads TGTGCCAGCAGTTTATGGATTGACGGAATGAACACTGAAGCTTTCTTT. Amino acid sequence: CASSLWIDGMNTEAFF.

This clonotype appeared once. Sequence at one end of the junction differs from germline and may be a read error. The CDR3 sequence: CAGSGAPRFKQYF. For the CDR3, the DNA is TGTGCCGGCAGTGGAGCGCCCCGTTTCAAGCAGTACTTC. The V and J genes are TRBV25-1 and TRBJ2-5; D unresolved. CDR1 and CDR2 from the germline V gene are MGHDK and SYGVNS. The CDR3 spans 13 residues.

This clonotype was observed a handful of times. The chain carries TRBV5-6 and TRBJ2-7; D unresolved. The V end lost 0 bases, the J end lost 3 bases, and 10 bases lay between the germline ends. This CDR3 has 14 amino acids. The germline CDR1 and CDR2 sequences are SGHDT and YYEEEE. CDR3: CASSLEMLIYEQYF. The CDR3 DNA is TGTGCCAGCAGCTTGGAGATGCTGATCTACGAGCAGTACTTC.